This T cell receptor (beta chain) came from a study of blood T cell repertoires in COVID-19. Looking at the study overall: Samples of COVID-19 (acute and convalescent) were obtained from the United States, Italy and Spain. In each case, the material was cDNA or gDNA derived from T cells, B-cell-depleted T cells, or PBMCs.

Original processing methods: Nucleated cell counts were estimated from reference gene primer amplification. The method was immunoSEQ multiplex PCR; TCRdb's version includes in-frame clones alone and lacks a portion of them. The DNA gave D and trimming, while V, J and clone size come from that table. The repertoire has approximately 150,000 clones, about 87% of them found once; the top ten carry 0.8% to 0.95%. CDR1 and CDR2 from the germline V gene are SGHVS and FQNEAQ. The V and J ends lost 5 bases and 5 bases, in that order; junction bases with no gene match: 12. The CDR3 totals 16 residues. The sequenced material came from peripheral blood. The rearrangement uses TRBV7-8 and TRBJ1-5; 7 nucleotides align to TRBD1. The receptor was derived from a woman aged 45-65 years with acute or convalescent COVID-19. CDR3 amino acids: CASSPLVVRGDQPQHF. DNA of the CDR3: TGTGCCAGCAGCCCCCTTGTAGTCAGGGGGGATCAGCCCCAGCATTTT.